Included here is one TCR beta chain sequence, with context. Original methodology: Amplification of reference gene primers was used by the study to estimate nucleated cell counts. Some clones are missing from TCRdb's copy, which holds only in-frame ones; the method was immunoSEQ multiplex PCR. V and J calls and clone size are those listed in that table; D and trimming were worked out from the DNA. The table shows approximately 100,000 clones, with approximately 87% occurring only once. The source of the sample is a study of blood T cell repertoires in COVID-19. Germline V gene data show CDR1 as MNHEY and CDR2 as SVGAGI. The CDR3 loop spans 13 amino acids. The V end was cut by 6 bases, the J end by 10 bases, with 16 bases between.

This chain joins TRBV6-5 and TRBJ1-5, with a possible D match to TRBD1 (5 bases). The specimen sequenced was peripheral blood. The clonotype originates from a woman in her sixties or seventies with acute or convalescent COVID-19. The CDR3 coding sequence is TGTGCCAGCAGGGGGGAGGGGAGGACACCCCAGCATTTT. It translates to CASRGEGRTPQHF.